This T cell receptor beta chain was obtained from a study of blood T cells in healthy people across ages. PCR was performed a second time for about 7 to 11 cycles using a sample-barcoded 5' primer and a J-beta primer mix. TCRdb reprocessed the 5' RACE reads via MiXCR and lists one record per CDR3 protein. This sample yields about 640,000 distinct CDR3 sequences, of which under 65% are seen a single time; 30% to 45% belongs to the top ten. PBMCs were isolated at a quantity of at least 6.5 million per sample. Sequencing was done on a sample of blood. This clonotype originated in a man aged 60 to 69 in good health.

The CDR3 DNA reads as TGCGCCAGCAGCCAAGACCCGACCTCGGACAGGGGGTTTTATAATTCACCCCTCCACTTT. It encodes CASSQDPTSDRGFYNSPLHF. This chain joins TRBV4-1 and TRBJ1-6, with 10 bases aligning to TRBD1. CDR3 size: 20 residues. Germline assignment: CDR1 MGHRA and CDR2 YSYEKL. J lost 4 bases, V lost 0 bases, and 12 bases had no gene match.